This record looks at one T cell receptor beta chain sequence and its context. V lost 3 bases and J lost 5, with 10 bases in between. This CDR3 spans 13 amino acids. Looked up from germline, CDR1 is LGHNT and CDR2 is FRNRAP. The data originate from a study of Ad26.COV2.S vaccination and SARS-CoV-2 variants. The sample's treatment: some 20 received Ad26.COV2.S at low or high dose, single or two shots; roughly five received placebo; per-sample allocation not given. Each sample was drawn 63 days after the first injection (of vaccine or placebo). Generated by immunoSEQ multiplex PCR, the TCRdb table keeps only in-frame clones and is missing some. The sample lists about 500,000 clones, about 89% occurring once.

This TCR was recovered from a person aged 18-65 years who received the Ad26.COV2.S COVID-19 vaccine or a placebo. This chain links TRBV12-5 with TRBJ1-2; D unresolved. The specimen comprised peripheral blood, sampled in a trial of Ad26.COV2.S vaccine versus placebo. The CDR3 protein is CASGLEGKYGYTF. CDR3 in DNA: TGTGCTAGTGGTTTAGAAGGGAAGTATGGCTACACCTTC.